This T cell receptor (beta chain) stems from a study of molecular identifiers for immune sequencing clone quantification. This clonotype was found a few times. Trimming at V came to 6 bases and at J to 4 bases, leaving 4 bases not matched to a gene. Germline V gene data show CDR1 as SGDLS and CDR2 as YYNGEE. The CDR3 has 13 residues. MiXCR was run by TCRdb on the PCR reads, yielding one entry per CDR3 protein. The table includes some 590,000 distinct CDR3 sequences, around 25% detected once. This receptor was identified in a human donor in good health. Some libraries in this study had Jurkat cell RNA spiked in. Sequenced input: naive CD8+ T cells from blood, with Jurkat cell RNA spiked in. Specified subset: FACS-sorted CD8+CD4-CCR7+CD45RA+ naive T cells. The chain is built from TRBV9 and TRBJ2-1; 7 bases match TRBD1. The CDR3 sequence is CASNSGQYNEQFF. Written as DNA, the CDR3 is TGTGCCAGCAACTCGGGACAGTACAATGAGCAGTTCTTC.